This paragraph covers one TCR beta chain sequence. The investigators split CD4+ cells into a CD45RA+ naive subset and a CD45RA-negative memory subset. These data originate in a study of shared clonotypes between healthy human individuals. Study information: The donor group consisted of two women and three men, aged 18 to 49. Donors had three CD4 naive, three CD4 memory, two CD8 naive and one CD8 memory plate apiece.

Some 27,000 T cell genomes, or around 180 ng DNA, went into the sorted-subset replicate PCRs. Only in-frame clones appear in the TCRdb table, and some are missing; sequencing was by immunoSEQ multiplex PCR. Of some 1,400,000 clones detected, more than 95% appear once; the ten largest clones hold 0.95% to 1.5%. The source material was naive CD4+ T cells sorted from blood. The subset here: CD45RA+ positively selected. The clonotype was recovered from a young man in good health.

The chain's CDR3 is CASSTQGLAHGELFF. The CDR3 nucleotides read TGTGCCAGCAGCACCCAGGGACTAGCGCACGGGGAGCTGTTTTTT. The V gene is TRBV9, the J gene TRBJ2-2; 10 bases match TRBD2. The CDR3 extends over 15 amino acids. Trimming took 4 bases from V and 7 from J; bases not matched to a gene: 7. The germline CDR1 and CDR2 sequences are SGDLS and YYNGEE.